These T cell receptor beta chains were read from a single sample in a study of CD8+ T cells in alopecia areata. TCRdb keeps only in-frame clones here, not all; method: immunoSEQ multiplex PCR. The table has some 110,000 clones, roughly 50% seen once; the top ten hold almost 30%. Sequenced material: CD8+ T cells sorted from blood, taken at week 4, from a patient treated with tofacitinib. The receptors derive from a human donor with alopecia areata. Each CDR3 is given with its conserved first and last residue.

CASSQVQGAYNEQFF TRBJ2-1 TRBV4-2
CASSLVQGTRNEQFF TRBJ2-1 TRBV11-2
CASSDNPHTDTQYF TRBJ2-3 TRBV7-9
CAWSGQGVDYGYTF TRBJ1-2 TRBV30
CSVGQGAGNEQFF TRBJ2-1 TRBV29-1
CASSPMTSGAQYF TRBJ2-5 TRBV7-2
CSARLGTNQPQHF TRBJ1-5 TRBV29-1
CASSDTFEGVSYNEQFF TRBJ2-1 TRBV2
CATSGRPDSQETQYF TRBJ2-5 TRBV15
CAWSVDSYEQYF TRBJ2-7 TRBV30
CASSPRDDLLEQYF TRBJ2-7 TRBV4-1
CAWSVGGLGETQYF TRBJ2-5 TRBV30
CASSVGQGGLEQYF TRBJ2-7 TRBV28
CASSLGAGIGEQFF TRBJ2-1 TRBV5-6
CSVEIGTIGYEQYF TRBJ2-7 TRBV29-1
CASSLGGGGYTF TRBJ1-2 TRBV11-2
CSVATGIAGGTDTQYF TRBJ2-3 TRBV29-1
CASSLRDGYGYTF TRBJ1-2 TRBV27
CAWTSGADWETQYF TRBJ2-5 TRBV30
CASSSSVLTDTQYF TRBJ2-3 TRBV5-1
CASSVLLQHTYNEQFF TRBJ2-1 TRBV13
CAWSSPAGETQYF TRBJ2-5 TRBV30
CASSEGHRENQPQHF TRBJ1-5 TRBV2
CASSWATYEQYF TRBJ2-7 TRBV7-9
CAWTGGISEQYF TRBJ2-7 TRBV30
CARNTNTEAFF TRBJ1-1 TRBV2
CASSLVVNTEAFF TRBJ1-1 TRBV27
CASGGRGGYEQYF TRBJ2-7 TRBV19
CASSSANYEQYF TRBJ2-7 TRBV13
CASSLIPAADIQYF TRBJ2-4 TRBV7-3
CSVDIVAESSQETQYF TRBJ2-5 TRBV29-1
CASSQEPRLAVKKQFF TRBJ2-1 TRBV4-1
CSAMDFYEQYF TRBJ2-7 TRBV29-1
CAWIPSSGNTIYF TRBJ1-3 TRBV30
CAFPGPTPNSPLHF TRBJ1-6 TRBV30
CASTAQGTENEQFF TRBJ2-1 TRBV5-1
CSVEDLFGYTF TRBJ1-2 TRBV29-1
CASSQGSEYSSYEQYF TRBJ2-7 TRBV4-1
CASSPLDEGTANYGYTF TRBJ1-2 TRBV18
CASRAAIGDTEAFF TRBJ1-1 TRBV4-1
CSVEEATGELFF TRBJ2-2 TRBV29-1
CAWGTGTSGELFF TRBJ2-2 TRBV30
CASSPAYEQYF TRBJ2-7 TRBV7-9
CASSPTDRGPYEQYF TRBJ2-7 TRBV4-1
CAWTGLGNSPLHF TRBJ1-6 TRBV30
CAWSPGAGSGYEQYF TRBJ2-7 TRBV30
CASSLKALTEAFF TRBJ1-1 TRBV27
CAITDGAPGQQYF TRBJ2-7 TRBV10-3
CAWGGYSGNTIYF TRBJ1-3 TRBV30
CATRSGPQHF TRBJ1-5 TRBV7-2
CASTASLTGLETQYF TRBJ2-5 TRBV5-6